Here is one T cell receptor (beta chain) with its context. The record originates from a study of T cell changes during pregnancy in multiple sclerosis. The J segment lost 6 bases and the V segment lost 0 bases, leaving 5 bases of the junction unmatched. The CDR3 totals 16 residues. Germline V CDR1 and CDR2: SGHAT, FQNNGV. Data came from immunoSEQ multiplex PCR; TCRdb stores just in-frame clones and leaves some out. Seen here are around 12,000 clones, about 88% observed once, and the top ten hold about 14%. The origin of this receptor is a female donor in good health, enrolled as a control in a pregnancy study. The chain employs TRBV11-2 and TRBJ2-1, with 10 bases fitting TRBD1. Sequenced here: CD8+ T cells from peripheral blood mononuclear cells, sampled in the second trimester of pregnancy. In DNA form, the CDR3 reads TGTGCCAGCAGCTTAGATTTTGGACAGGGGGTCAATGAGCAGTTCTTC. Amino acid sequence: CASSLDFGQGVNEQFF.